Listed here are 23 T cell receptor beta chains from one sample, sequenced in a study of blood T cell repertoires in COVID-19. Repertoires were generated with immunoSEQ multiplex PCR, while TCRdb's copy carries only in-frame clones and drops some. This table has 120,000 to 150,000 clones, roughly 87% appearing once. The sequencing sample was made of PBMCs or T cells enriched from blood (not recorded which). The receptors come from a woman aged 40 to 50 who had been exposed to COVID-19.

The V and J genes are TRBV2 and TRBJ2-1; D gene unclear. The V and J ends lost 4 bases and 1 base respectively, with 8 bases between them. Germline CDR1 and CDR2: SNHLY and FYNNEI. The CDR3 loop spans 14 amino acids. CDR3 in amino acids: CASSGALSYNEQFF. The CDR3 nucleotides are TGTGCCAGCAGTGGGGCCCTATCCTACAATGAGCAGTTCTTC.

V is TRBV21-1 and J is TRBJ2-2; the table names TRBD2, a call not compared with the DNA. TRBV21-1 is a recognized pseudogene. The CDR3 has 17 residues. The CDR3 loop is CASSSRRGGRNTGELFF. In DNA form, the CDR3 reads TGTGCCAGCAGCTCCCGGAGAGGCGGGAGAAACACCGGGGAGCTGTTTTTT.

The genes are TRBV29-1 and TRBJ1-3, with D possibly matching TRBD1 (5 bases). Germline V gene sequence: CDR1 SQVTM, CDR2 ANQGSEA. The CDR3 loop spans 14 amino acids. The V end lost 5 bases, the J end lost 0 bases, and 11 bases lay between the germline ends. CDR3 in DNA: TGCAGCGTTCGGGGGGTAAGCTCTGGAAACACCATATATTTT. Protein product: CSVRGVSSGNTIYF.

The chain combines TRBV6-5 with TRBJ1-1; D is possibly TRBD1 (6 bases). The V and J ends lost 0 bases and 0 bases respectively, with 8 bases between them. This CDR3 has 15 residues. CDR1 and CDR2 (germline): MNHEY, SVGAGI. CDR3 protein: CASSYSQGMNTEAFF. The CDR3 DNA is TGTGCCAGCAGTTACTCGCAGGGGATGAACACTGAAGCTTTCTTT.

The chain joins TRBV14 to TRBJ1-4; TRBD1 matches 8 bases. In germline, CDR1 is SGHDN, CDR2 FVKESK. V gave up 2 bases and J gave up 3 bases; unmatched junction bases: 5. This CDR3 is 16 amino acids long. CDR3 sequence (DNA): TGTGCCAGCAGCCAACGCACAGGGGGGCCTAATGAAAAACTGTTTTTT. Protein: CASSQRTGGPNEKLFF.

This rearrangement joins TRBV25-1 to TRBJ2-1; 7 positions agree with TRBD2. The germline gives CDR1 MGHDK, CDR2 SYGVNS. Germline trimming cut 3 bases from V and 2 bases from J; bases unmatched to any gene: 4. This CDR3 is built from 15 residues. CDR3 bases: TGTGCCAGCAGTGACAATAGCGGGCCCTACAATGAGCAGTTCTTC. It yields the protein CASSDNSGPYNEQFF.

Here the CDR3 reads CASSQSFTDTQYF. Here the CDR3 DNA reads TGTGCCAGCTCACAGAGTTTCACAGATACGCAGTATTTT. V usage is TRBV18 and J usage is TRBJ2-3; no definite D call. The CDR3 is made up of 13 amino acids. In germline, CDR1 is KGHSH, CDR2 LQKENI. With 4 bases removed from V and 2 bases from J, the gap between germline ends came to 7 bases.

Details on this clone: One end of the junction fails to match germline, which may point to a read error. CDR3: CASSATTLRNAEAFF. The CDR3 DNA reads as TGTGCCAGTAGTGCAACTACTTTAAGGAACGCTGAAGCTTTCTTT. This chain connects TRBV19 to TRBJ1-1, with D unclear. The germline CDR1 and CDR2 sequences are LNHDA and SQIVND (reference sequence). This CDR3 spans 15 amino acids.

The table lists this clone with a count of one. This chain connects TRBV25-1 to TRBJ2-7, with a possible D match to TRBD1 (6 bases). This CDR3 region has 14 residues. Germline V CDR1 and CDR2: MGHDK, SYGVNS. V was trimmed by 4 bases and J by 3 bases, leaving 13 bases between them. The DNA of the CDR3 is TGTGCCAGCAGTGGCCTTAGAGGGGGCTACGAGCAGTACTTC. Its translation is CASSGLRGGYEQYF.

The rearrangement uses TRBV7-3 and TRBJ1-6; D not certain. The germline V and J ends were trimmed by 2 bases and 8 bases, with 7 bases remaining between them. This CDR3 has 13 residues. Germline lookup yields CDR1 SGHTA and CDR2 FQGTGA. CDR3 protein: CASSLSVDSPLHF. The CDR3 DNA reads as TGTGCCAGCAGCTTATCTGTAGATTCACCCCTCCACTTT.

This chain links TRBV4-3 with TRBJ2-1, with 8 bases that match TRBD2. J gave up 4 bases and V 1 base, and 9 bases lay outside the gene matches. The CDR3 extends over 17 amino acids. Germline CDR1 is LGHNA and CDR2 is YSLEER. In nucleotides, the CDR3 is TGCGCCAGCAGCCAAGCGGAACCAAGCGGGAGTTACAATGAGCAGTTCTTC. It encodes CASSQAEPSGSYNEQFF.

The chain is built from TRBV7-9 and TRBJ1-4; tentatively, D is TRBD1 (5 bases). The CDR3 sequence is 14 residues long. Trimming took off 4 bases at V and 3 bases at J, with 9 bases between the two ends. The germline gives CDR1 SEHNR, CDR2 FQNEAQ (reference sequence). The chain's CDR3 is CASSWGSSNEKLFF. The CDR3 DNA is TGTGCCAGCAGCTGGGGCAGCTCTAATGAAAAACTGTTTTTT.

The chain combines TRBV12-3 or TRBV12-4 with TRBJ2-3; D is undetermined. The CDR3 is made up of 12 amino acids. V shed 6 bases and J shed 2 bases, with 6 bases lying between them. CDR3 protein: CASRSLTDTQYF. The CDR3 coding sequence is TGTGCCAGCAGATCCCTCACAGATACGCAGTATTTT.

The rearrangement links TRBV5-1 to TRBJ1-1; TRBD1 matches 9 bases. The V and J ends lost 3 bases and 5 bases, in that order; junction bases with no gene match: 8. This CDR3 contains 15 residues. Germline CDR1 reads SGHRS; CDR2 reads YFSETQ. The CDR3 protein is CASSSLGDRGTEAFF. CDR3 bases: TGCGCCAGCAGCTCACTTGGCGACAGGGGGACTGAAGCTTTCTTT.

This clone was seen only a few times. The junction departs from germline at one end; a sequencing error may be responsible. V usage is TRBV7-2 and J usage is TRBJ2-3; TRBD2 agrees at 12 bases. This CDR3 contains 15 residues. CDR1 is SGHTA, CDR2 FQGNSA, per germline. CDR3 coding DNA: TGTGCCAGCAGCCTAGCGGGAGGGCCATCAGATACGCAGTATTTT. Translated, it gives CASSLAGGPSDTQYF.

The V call is TRBV9, the J call TRBJ1-6, with 9 bases identical to TRBD1. Germline CDR1 and CDR2: SGDLS and YYNGEE. J lost 10 bases, V lost 1 base, and 6 bases had no gene match. The CDR3 runs to 15 residues. The CDR3: CASSVSGTGTSPLHF. The CDR3 coding sequence is TGTGCCAGCAGCGTATCCGGGACAGGGACCTCACCCCTCCACTTT.

With regard to this clone: The same CDR3 arises from other DNA sequences in this sample as well. The chain recombines TRBV27 with TRBJ2-1, with D unresolved. The V end lost 5 bases, the J end lost 7 bases, and 9 bases lay between the germline ends. There are 12 residues in the CDR3. CDR1 is MNHEY and CDR2 is SMNVEV in the germline V gene (reference sequence). The CDR3 spells CASSTTGNEQFF. The CDR3 DNA reads as TGTGCCAGCAGTACAACGGGTAATGAGCAGTTCTTC.

This CDR3 is CASSLVGGGRAGEQFF. Written as DNA, the CDR3 is TGTGCCAGCAGCTTAGTAGGGGGCGGGAGGGCCGGTGAGCAGTTCTTC. The chain employs TRBV7-8 and TRBJ2-1; 9 nucleotides align to TRBD2. Germline V gene sequence: CDR1 SGHVS, CDR2 FQNEAQ. The V segment lost 1 base and the J segment 9 bases; nucleotides outside the gene matches: 10. CDR3 length: 16 amino acids. Complete variable domain (other parts from reference TRBV7-8 and TRBJ2-1): GAGVSQSPRYKVAKRGQDVALRCDPISGHVSLFWYQQALGQGPEFLTYFQNEAQLDKSGLPSDRFFAERPEGSVSTLKIQRTQQEDSAVYLCASSLVGGGRAGEQFFGPGTRLTVL.

This rearrangement joins TRBV7-8 to TRBJ1-1; 7 bases are a match to TRBD1. There are 15 residues in the CDR3. Germline assignment: CDR1 SGHVS and CDR2 FQNEAQ. V lost 6 bases, J lost 0 bases, and 7 bases stayed unmatched. The CDR3 DNA reads as TGTGCCAGCAGTAAACAGGGGCAGGTGAACACTGAAGCTTTCTTT. This translates into CASSKQGQVNTEAFF.

V gene TRBV15 combines with J gene TRBJ2-1; 8 bases align to TRBD1. CDR3 size: 15 residues. CDR1 is LNHNV, CDR2 YYDKDF, per germline (reference sequence). The J segment lost 1 base and the V segment lost 7 bases, leaving 6 bases of the junction unmatched. The chain's CDR3 is CATKPTGESYNEQFF. The DNA for the CDR3 is TGTGCCACCAAACCGACAGGGGAGTCCTACAATGAGCAGTTCTTC.

The chain recombines TRBV3-1 (or the pseudogene TRBV3-2) with TRBJ1-6; no reliable D call. The CDR3 loop spans 13 amino acids. The V end was cut by 1 base, the J end by 10 bases, with 8 bases between. In germline, CDR1 is LGHDT, CDR2 YNNKEL (reference sequence). In DNA form, the CDR3 reads TGTGCCAGCAGCCAAGGGCGGGAATCACCCCTCCACTTT. This sequence encodes CASSQGRESPLHF.

The V and J genes are TRBV5-1 and TRBJ2-3; a weak D match, TRBD2 (5 bases). V shed 2 bases and J shed 0 bases, with 10 bases lying between them. The CDR3 extends over 15 amino acids. CDR1 and CDR2 (germline): SGHRS, YFSETQ. The CDR3 region is CASSLVDYSTDTQYF. The CDR3 nucleotides read TGCGCCAGCAGCTTAGTTGACTATAGCACAGATACGCAGTATTTT. Full variable domain (rest looked up from reference TRBV5-1 and TRBJ2-3): KAGVTQTPRYLIKTRGQQVTLSCSPISGHRSVSWYQQTPGQGLQFLFEYFSETQRNKGNFPGRFSGRQFSNSRSEMNVSTLELGDSALYLCASSLVDYSTDTQYFGPGTRLTVL.

The chain uses TRBV2 and TRBJ2-1; 10 nucleotides align to TRBD1. J gave up 2 bases and V 5 bases, and 3 bases lay outside the gene matches. The CDR3 runs to 15 residues. CDR1 and CDR2 from the germline V gene are SNHLY and FYNNEI. The CDR3 protein is CASSLDRGPYNEQFF. The CDR3 nucleotides are TGTGCCAGCAGTTTAGACAGGGGGCCCTACAATGAGCAGTTCTTC.